Shown below are 23 T cell receptor beta chains from a single sample sequenced in a study of cytomegalovirus exposure and HLA in healthy donors listed by TCRdb under 2017. Library prep was done by the immunoSEQ multiplex PCR assay. TCRdb took this table from immuneACCESS and kept in-frame rearrangements with V and J called. Such tables lack part of the clones; where checked against another copy, unresolved V genes explain under half of the gap, and the rest is unexplained. Present in this sample are approximately 260,000 clones, around 86% of which were seen just once. The leading ten clones occupy less than 1.5% of the sample. The sequenced material came from PBMCs. These receptors all come from a woman aged 25-40 years in good health and CMV-seropositive.

The gene calls are TRBV11-2 and TRBJ2-7; 10 bases fit TRBD2. The trim removed 1 base at V and 0 bases at J, leaving 3 bases unmatched. Germline CDR1 SGHAT, CDR2 FQNNGV. This CDR3 contains 16 residues. CDR3: CASSLAPSGSSYEQYF. CDR3 nucleotides: TGTGCCAGCAGCTTAGCACCTAGCGGGAGCTCCTACGAGCAGTACTTC.

The rearrangement uses TRBV25-1 and TRBJ2-1, with 8 nucleotides matching TRBD2. Germline CDR1 MGHDK, CDR2 SYGVNS. CDR3 length: 15 residues. With V trimmed by 5 bases and J by 7 bases, 10 bases remained unmatched. CDR3 protein: CASSLGTSGWNEQFF. DNA for the CDR3: TGTGCCAGCAGTTTAGGGACTAGTGGTTGGAATGAGCAGTTCTTC.

The CDR3 loop reads CASSFLGQAQEGYTF. The CDR3 nucleotides read TGTGCCAGCAGTTTCCTAGGACAGGCACAGGAAGGCTACACCTTC. The chain has TRBV6-6 and TRBJ1-2, with 7 bases fitting TRBD1. This CDR3 is 15 amino acids long. Germline V gives CDR1 MNHNY, CDR2 SVGAGI (reference sequence). The V segment lost 4 bases and the J segment 8 bases; nucleotides outside the gene matches: 13.

The chain employs TRBV5-1 and TRBJ2-1; D is uncertain. Trimming took 4 bases from V and 0 from J, leaving 14 bases between them. Looked up from germline, CDR1 is SGHRS and CDR2 is YFSETQ. The CDR3 length is 16 residues. CDR3 nucleotide sequence: TGCGCCAGCAGCCCCCCAGATAGGAGCTCCTACAATGAGCAGTTCTTC. Translated: CASSPPDRSSYNEQFF.

The V call is TRBV27, the J call TRBJ2-7; tentatively, D is TRBD2 (7 bases). V lost 1 base to trimming and J lost 6 bases, with 10 bases between them. This CDR3 region has 13 residues. Germline V gene sequence: CDR1 MNHEY, CDR2 SMNVEV (reference sequence). CDR3 in DNA: TGTGCCAGCAGTTTATGGGGGGGCAGCGAGCAGTACTTC. This gives the protein CASSLWGGSEQYF.

This clone has only one observation. The chain links TRBV7-3 to TRBJ2-1; D not resolved. Trimming took 2 bases from V and 12 from J, leaving 17 bases between them. The CDR3 totals 14 residues. Looked up from germline, CDR1 is SGHTA and CDR2 is FQGTGA. The CDR3 spells CASSLGPPRSGQFF. The CDR3 DNA is TGTGCCAGCAGCTTAGGGCCTCCCCGGTCAGGGCAGTTCTTC.

The chain uses TRBV11-3 and TRBJ1-2; tentatively, D is TRBD1 (6 bases). CDR1 SGHNT and CDR2 YENEEA come from the germline V gene. The V gene lost 4 bases and the J gene lost 6 bases, with 21 bases spanning the gap. The CDR3 extends over 16 amino acids. CDR3 nucleotides: TGTGCCAGCAGCTCACCGACTAGGTCGGGGGGCGATGGCTACACCTTC. This sequence encodes CASSSPTRSGGDGYTF.

The chain couples TRBV15 to TRBJ2-7; D unresolved. The V gene lost 8 bases and the J gene lost 2 bases, with 10 bases spanning the gap. From germline, CDR1 is LNHNV and CDR2 YYDKDF (reference sequence). The CDR3 is 12 residues long. The CDR3: CATGPAPYEQYF. CDR3 in DNA: TGTGCCACCGGCCCCGCACCCTACGAGCAGTACTTC. The whole variable domain, filled in from reference TRBV15 and TRBJ2-7, reads DAMVIQNPRYQVTQFGKPVTLSCSQTLNHNVMYWYQQKSSQAPKLLFHYYDKDFNNEADTPDNFQSRRPNTSFCFLDIRSPGLGDTAMYLCATGPAPYEQYFGPGTRLTVT.

The chain joins TRBV5-1 to TRBJ2-7; no clear D gene. The germline V gene encodes CDR1 SGHRS and CDR2 YFSETQ. The CDR3 loop spans 16 amino acids. V lost 3 bases and J lost 4, with 20 bases in between. CDR3 in amino acids: CASSSAPVAGVYEQYF. CDR3 sequence (DNA): TGCGCCAGCAGCTCTGCTCCCGTTGCCGGAGTTTACGAGCAGTACTTC. The whole variable domain, filled in from reference TRBV5-1 and TRBJ2-7, reads KAGVTQTPRYLIKTRGQQVTLSCSPISGHRSVSWYQQTPGQGLQFLFEYFSETQRNKGNFPGRFSGRQFSNSRSEMNVSTLELGDSALYLCASSSAPVAGVYEQYFGPGTRLTVT.

The V gene is TRBV5-1, the J gene TRBJ1-1; no reliable D call. Germline CDR1 SGHRS, CDR2 YFSETQ. V was pared by 3 bases and J by 5 bases, with 11 bases between. CDR3 length equals 13 residues. The CDR3 DNA reads as TGCGCCAGCAGCTACACAGATTGGACTGAAGCTTTCTTT. This translates into CASSYTDWTEAFF.

The chain couples TRBV6-1 to TRBJ1-1; a weak D match, TRBD1 (5 bases). V was pared by 5 bases and J by 4 bases, with 14 bases between. CDR1 is MNHNS, CDR2 SASEGT, per germline. This CDR3 has 14 residues. CDR3 nucleotide sequence: TGTGCCAGCAGTCTTTCAGTGGGGGGCACTGAAGCTTTCTTT. Translating gives CASSLSVGGTEAFF.

The chain recombines TRBV5-1 with TRBJ2-1; the D gene is possibly TRBD2 (6 bases). Germline V gene data show CDR1 as SGHRS and CDR2 as YFSETQ. The CDR3 loop spans 15 amino acids. Trimming took 5 bases from V and 1 from J, leaving 13 bases between them. The DNA for the CDR3 is TGCGCCAGCAGATTGACGGGAGAATCCTACAATGAGCAGTTCTTC. This sequence encodes CASRLTGESYNEQFF.

The V gene is TRBV29-1, the J gene TRBJ2-2; D is perhaps TRBD2 (5 bases). The CDR3 is 12 residues long. Per germline, CDR1 SQVTM and CDR2 ANQGSEA. The V end lost 7 bases, the J end lost 4 bases, and 10 bases lay between the germline ends. The CDR3 loop is CSGSGVTGELFF. CDR3 DNA: TGCAGCGGGAGCGGAGTCACCGGGGAGCTGTTTTTT.

V and J are TRBV5-1 and TRBJ1-4, with D maybe TRBD1 (6 bases). V was clipped by 4 bases and J by 3 bases, with 16 bases between them. The CDR3 consists of 16 residues. Germline CDR1 SGHRS, CDR2 YFSETQ. CDR3 sequence: CASSITGLHSNEKLFF. In nucleotides, the CDR3 is TGCGCCAGCAGCATTACAGGGCTACACTCTAATGAAAAACTGTTTTTT.

V gene TRBV13 combines with J gene TRBJ2-1; 8 bases are a match to TRBD2. The CDR3 is 14 residues long. Looked up from germline, CDR1 is PRHDT and CDR2 is FYEKMQ (reference sequence). V was clipped by 4 bases and J by 7 bases; unmatched bases: 6. DNA of the CDR3: TGTGCCAGCAGCTCAATGACTAGCGTGAATGAGCAGTTCTTC. It specifies CASSSMTSVNEQFF.

Only a few counts were recorded for this clone. Other DNA sequences in the same sample also yield this CDR3. This chain uses TRBV27 with TRBJ2-7; a weak D match, TRBD2 (6 bases). The germline V gene encodes CDR1 MNHEY and CDR2 SMNVEV (reference sequence). The CDR3 is 13 residues long. V dropped 2 bases and J dropped 2 bases, with 7 bases sitting between them. The CDR3 bases are TGTGCCAGCAGTTTAAGGACTACCTACGAGCAGTACTTC. Its protein is CASSLRTTYEQYF.

The CDR3 spells CASSRGLAPDTQYF. The CDR3 DNA is TGTGCCAGCAGCCGCGGACTAGCCCCAGATACGCAGTATTTT. The rearrangement joins TRBV16 to TRBJ2-3; 8 positions match TRBD2. This CDR3 contains 14 residues. The germline CDR1 and CDR2 sequences are KGHSY and FQNENV. V lost 4 bases and J lost 4; bases outside the gene matches: 4.

The V and J genes are TRBV5-1 and TRBJ2-5, with TRBD1 matching 7 bases. The CDR3 extends over 15 amino acids. Germline values: CDR1 SGHRS, CDR2 YFSETQ. With 1 base clipped from V and 4 bases from J, the junction kept 7 bases outside the gene matches. CDR3 nucleotide sequence: TGCGCCAGCAGCTTGTATGACAGGGACGGAGAGACCCAGTACTTC. This codes for CASSLYDRDGETQYF.

This clone was detected ten times or more. The chain carries TRBV2 and TRBJ1-1; possibly TRBD1 for D (6 bases). Trimming removed 6 bases at V and 3 bases at J, with 11 bases between. Looked up from germline, CDR1 is SNHLY and CDR2 is FYNNEI. This CDR3 contains 13 residues. The DNA for the CDR3 is TGTGCCAGCAGGAACAGGGCCGACACTGAAGCTTTCTTT. It translates to CASRNRADTEAFF. The whole variable domain, remainder taken from reference TRBV2 and TRBJ1-1, is EPEVTQTPSHQVTQMGQEVILRCVPISNHLYFYWYRQILGQKVEFLVSFYNNEISEKSEIFDDQFSVERPDGSNFTLKIRSTKLEDSAMYFCASRNRADTEAFFGQGTRLTVV.

The J gene is TRBJ1-1, the V gene TRBV6-1, with 10 bases aligning to TRBD1. Per germline, CDR1 MNHNS and CDR2 SASEGT. The V and J ends lost 9 bases and 4 bases, in that order; junction bases with no gene match: 11. This CDR3 contains 15 residues. The CDR3 DNA is TGTGCCAGTCGGACAGGGGGTCAAGTAGGCACTGAAGCTTTCTTT. Amino acid sequence: CASRTGGQVGTEAFF.

The chain has TRBV5-1 and TRBJ2-7; 7 bases are a match to TRBD2. CDR3 length: 14 amino acids. V lost 0 bases and J lost 5; bases outside the gene matches: 5. Germline-derived CDR1 and CDR2 are SGHRS and YFSETQ. CDR3 region: CASSLASGGDEQYF. CDR3 nucleotides: TGCGCCAGCAGCTTGGCTAGCGGAGGGGACGAGCAGTACTTC.

This chain connects TRBV29-1 to TRBJ2-1, with 7 bases identical to TRBD2. V lost 7 bases, J lost 8 bases, and 8 bases stayed unmatched. The CDR3 is 12 residues long. Germline assignment: CDR1 SQVTM and CDR2 ANQGSEA. This chain's CDR3 is CSALRLAHEQFF. The CDR3 coding sequence is TGCAGCGCCTTGAGACTAGCACATGAGCAGTTCTTC.

The gene calls are TRBV6-6 and TRBJ2-3; D may be TRBD1 (6 bases). Germline CDR1 MNHNY, CDR2 SVGAGI (reference sequence). V was shortened by 8 bases and J by 1 base, with 16 bases between the two germline ends. The CDR3 has 15 residues. CDR3 residues: CASGARGIGTDTQYF. CDR3 nucleotide sequence: TGTGCCAGCGGTGCCAGGGGAATTGGCACAGATACGCAGTATTTT.